This T cell receptor beta chain appears in the sequencing data of a study of PD-L1 blockade in urothelial cancer. About the study: Males with bladder-origin urothelial cancer made up about 90% of the roughly 29 patients. Blood was subjected to analysis at 3 weeks (second dose) and 6 weeks following treatment start.

Germline CDR1 and CDR2: SNHLY and FYNNEI. This CDR3 contains 13 residues. Trimming at V came to 6 bases and at J to 5 bases, leaving 5 bases not matched to a gene. Sample time point: peripheral blood 6 weeks after treatment start. PCRs were each spiked with synthetic TCR analog templates. Sequencing was performed with immunoSEQ multiplex PCR; in TCRdb, only in-frame clones are kept and a portion is missing. The table lists 25,000 to 35,000 clones, 75% to 85% of them singletons. The J gene is TRBJ1-1, the V gene TRBV2, with 8 bases that match TRBD1. Sequencing used PBMCs, obtained around atezolizumab (anti-PD-L1) treatment. The origin of this receptor is a man aged 65-85 years with urothelial cancer. CDR3 in DNA: TGTGCCAGCAGCCAAAGACAGGGGACTGAAGCTTTCTTT. It codes for CASSQRQGTEAFF.